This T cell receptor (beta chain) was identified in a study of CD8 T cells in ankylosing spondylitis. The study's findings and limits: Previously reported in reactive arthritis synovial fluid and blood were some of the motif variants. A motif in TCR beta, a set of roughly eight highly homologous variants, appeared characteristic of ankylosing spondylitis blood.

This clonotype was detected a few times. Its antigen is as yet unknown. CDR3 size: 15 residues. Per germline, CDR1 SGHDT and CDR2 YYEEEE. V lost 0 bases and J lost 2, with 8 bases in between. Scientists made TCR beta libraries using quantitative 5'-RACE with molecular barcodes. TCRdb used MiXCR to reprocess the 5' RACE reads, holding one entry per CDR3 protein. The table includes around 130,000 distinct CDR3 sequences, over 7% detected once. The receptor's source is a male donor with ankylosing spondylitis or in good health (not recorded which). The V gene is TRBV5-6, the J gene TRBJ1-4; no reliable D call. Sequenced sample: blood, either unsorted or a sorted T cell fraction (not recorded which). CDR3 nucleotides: TGTGCCAGCAGCTTGGGCTCTTTGACTAATGAAAAACTGTTTTTT. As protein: CASSLGSLTNEKLFF.